One and the same sample provided the 6 T cell receptor beta chains below, sequenced in a study of response to subunit inactivated influenza vaccine. Each CDR3 protein is one row after TCRdb ran MiXCR on the RT-PCR reads. This sample has roughly 570,000 distinct CDR3 sequences, with over 10% found just once. The sequencing used PBMCs from blood, collected about 6 weeks after vaccination. The receptors here all came from a man aged 50 or older who received an inactivated influenza vaccine.

This rearrangement joins TRBV20-1 to TRBJ2-1; 8 bases agree with TRBD1. With V trimmed by 6 bases and J by 6 bases, 4 bases remained unmatched. In germline, CDR1 is DFQATT, CDR2 SNEGSKA (reference sequence). There are 12 residues in the CDR3. CDR3 DNA sequence: TGCAGTGCGAGGACAGGGCCCAATGAGCAGTTCTTC. Its translation is CSARTGPNEQFF.

This chain connects TRBV6-1 to TRBJ1-6; maybe TRBD1 (6 bases). The V gene's germline CDR1 is MNHNS and CDR2 SASEGT. V lost 6 bases and J 9 bases, leaving 18 bases between the germline ends. CDR3 length: 15 residues. The chain's CDR3 is CASSPGRGDGSPLHF. In DNA form, the CDR3 reads TGTGCCAGCAGCCCCGGGAGGGGGGATGGTTCACCCCTCCACTTT.

In this sample, this clonotype turned up many times. The chain recombines TRBV5-1 with TRBJ2-1; 12 bases fit TRBD2. Germline values: CDR1 SGHRS, CDR2 YFSETQ. The J segment lost 6 bases and the V segment lost 0 bases, leaving 7 bases of the junction unmatched. The CDR3 is 17 amino acids. CDR3 coding DNA: TGCGCCAGCAGCTTGGAGGCTAGCGGGGGGGCCCTCAATGAGCAGTTCTTC. Translation gives CASSLEASGGALNEQFF.

This clonotype has just a few counts. This chain links TRBV30 with TRBJ2-2; D unclear. CDR1 GTSNPN and CDR2 SVGIG come from the germline V gene (reference sequence). This CDR3 region has 13 residues. V dropped 5 bases and J dropped 1 base, with 8 bases sitting between them. CDR3 bases: TGTGCCTGGGGCCAGGAGAACACCGGGGAGCTGTTTTTT. This gives the protein CAWGQENTGELFF. Full variable domain (missing parts from reference TRBV30 and TRBJ2-2): SQTIHQWPATLVQPVGSPLSLECTVEGTSNPNLYWYRQAAGRGLQLLFYSVGIGQISSEVPQNLSASRPQDRQFILSSKKLLLSDSGFYLCAWGQENTGELFFGEGSRLTVL.

This clonotype was seen ten or more times. The chain uses TRBV6-5 and TRBJ1-2, with D maybe TRBD1 (5 bases). Germline CDR1 and CDR2: MNHEY and SVGAGI. The germline V and J ends were trimmed by 2 bases and 7 bases, with 11 bases remaining between them. This CDR3 comprises 13 residues. The CDR3 DNA reads TGTGCCAGCAGTTACCCGGTGGGGGTTGGCTACACCTTC. This gives the protein CASSYPVGVGYTF.

This clonotype has just one count. The chain joins TRBV27 to TRBJ2-7, with D perhaps matching TRBD1 (6 bases). V was trimmed by 0 bases and J by 6 bases, leaving 21 bases between them. The CDR3 totals 17 residues. The germline V gene has CDR1 MNHEY and CDR2 SMNVEV (reference sequence). CDR3 DNA: TGTGCCAGCAGTTTATCACCCAGGGGTAACCGGGTCCCCGAGCAGTACTTC. Translated: CASSLSPRGNRVPEQYF.